The clone carrying this TCR beta chain was seen a single time. Researchers ran the PCR with 60 Vbeta and 13 Jbeta primers. Generated by immunoSEQ multiplex PCR, the TCRdb table keeps only in-frame clones and is missing some. The top ten clones hold 1.3% of a sample with 130,000 to 150,000 clones, roughly two thirds of them seen once. This sample is drawn from a study of cytomegalovirus exposure and HLA in healthy donors. The length of the CDR3 is 16 residues. Per germline, CDR1 SGHRS and CDR2 YFSETQ. V shed 1 base and J 7 bases; nucleotides not matched to a gene: 10. Sequencing was carried out using PBMCs. This receptor was identified in a woman aged 40 to 49 in good health and CMV-seronegative. The chain uses TRBV5-1 and TRBJ2-5; TRBD2 agrees at 10 bases. The CDR3 here is CASSLRSGGGRGTQYF. The CDR3 bases are TGCGCCAGCAGCTTGAGAAGCGGGGGGGGACGAGGGACCCAGTACTTC.